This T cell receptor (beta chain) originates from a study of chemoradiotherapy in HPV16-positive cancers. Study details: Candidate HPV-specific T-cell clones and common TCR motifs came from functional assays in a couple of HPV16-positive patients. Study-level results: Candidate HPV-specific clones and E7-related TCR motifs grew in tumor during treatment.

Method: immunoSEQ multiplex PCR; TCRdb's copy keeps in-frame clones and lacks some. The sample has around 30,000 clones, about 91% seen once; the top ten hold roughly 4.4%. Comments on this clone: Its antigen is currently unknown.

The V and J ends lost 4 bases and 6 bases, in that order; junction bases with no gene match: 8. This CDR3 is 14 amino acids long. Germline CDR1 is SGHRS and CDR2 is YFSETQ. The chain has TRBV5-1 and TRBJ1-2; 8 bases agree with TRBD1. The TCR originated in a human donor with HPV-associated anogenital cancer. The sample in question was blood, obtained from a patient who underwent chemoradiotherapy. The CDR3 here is CASSPRTGLDGYTF. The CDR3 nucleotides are TGCGCCAGCAGCCCCAGGACAGGGTTAGATGGCTACACCTTC.